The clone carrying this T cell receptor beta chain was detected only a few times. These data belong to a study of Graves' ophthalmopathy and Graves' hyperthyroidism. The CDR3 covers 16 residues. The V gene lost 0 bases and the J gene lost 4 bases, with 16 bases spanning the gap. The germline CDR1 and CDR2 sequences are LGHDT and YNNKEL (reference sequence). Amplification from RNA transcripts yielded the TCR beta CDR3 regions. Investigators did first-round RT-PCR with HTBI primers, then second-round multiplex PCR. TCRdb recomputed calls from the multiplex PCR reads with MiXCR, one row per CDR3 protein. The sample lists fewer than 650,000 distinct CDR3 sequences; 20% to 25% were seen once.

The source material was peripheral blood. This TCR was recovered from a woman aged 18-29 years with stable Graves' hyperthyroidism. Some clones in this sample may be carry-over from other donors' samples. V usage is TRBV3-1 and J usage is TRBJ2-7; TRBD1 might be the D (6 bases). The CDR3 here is CASSQDASGRGYEQYF. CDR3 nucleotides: TGTGCCAGCAGCCAAGACGCCAGTGGCAGGGGTTACGAGCAGTACTTC.